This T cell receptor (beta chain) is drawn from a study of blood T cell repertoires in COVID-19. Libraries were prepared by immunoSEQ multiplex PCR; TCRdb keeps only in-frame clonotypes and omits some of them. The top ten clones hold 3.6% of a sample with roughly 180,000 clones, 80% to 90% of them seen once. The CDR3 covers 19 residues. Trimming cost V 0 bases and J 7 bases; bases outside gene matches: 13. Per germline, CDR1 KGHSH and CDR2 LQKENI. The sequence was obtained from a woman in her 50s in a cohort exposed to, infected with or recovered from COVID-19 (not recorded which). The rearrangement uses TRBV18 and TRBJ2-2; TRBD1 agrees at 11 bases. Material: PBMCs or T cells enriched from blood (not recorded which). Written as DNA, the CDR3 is TGTGCCAGCTCACCACCGCGCGGACAGGGGGCAGGGGTCCACGGGGAGCTGTTTTTT. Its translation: CASSPPRGQGAGVHGELFF.